Listed here are 24 T cell receptor beta chains from one sample, sequenced in a study of T cells after yellow fever vaccination. TCRdb re-derived calls from the 5' RACE reads in MiXCR, one entry per CDR3 protein. The sample includes 170,000 or so distinct CDR3 sequences, about 6% of them seen just once. Specimen: CD4+ T cells sorted from PBMCs, collected on the day of the first yellow fever vaccination. These receptors originate from a man between 18 and 35 years old who received the YFV17D yellow fever vaccine.

This clonotype came up many times. The chain joins TRBV7-8 to TRBJ2-5; D is uncertain. The CDR3 contains 12 residues. Trimming removed 5 bases at V and 7 bases at J, with 11 bases between. Germline V gene sequence: CDR1 SGHVS, CDR2 FQNEAQ. CDR3 nucleotides: TGTGCCAGCAGCCTAAGTTGGGGGACCCAGTACTTC. This sequence encodes CASSLSWGTQYF. Full variable domain (outside the CDR3, taken from reference TRBV7-8 and TRBJ2-5): GAGVSQSPRYKVAKRGQDVALRCDPISGHVSLFWYQQALGQGPEFLTYFQNEAQLDKSGLPSDRFFAERPEGSVSTLKIQRTQQEDSAVYLCASSLSWGTQYFGPGTRLLVL.

In this sample, this clonotype turned up many times. Germline and junction disagree at one end, which may indicate a read error. V is TRBV7-7 and J is TRBJ2-5; TRBD1 matches at 9 bases. This CDR3 region has 14 residues. CDR1 is SSHAT and CDR2 is FNYEAQ in the germline V gene (reference sequence). The CDR3 loop is CASSLGTGRETQYF. CDR3 DNA: TGTGCTAGCAGCTTGGGGACAGGGAGGGAGACCCAGTACTTC.

J is TRBJ2-5 and V is TRBV18, with TRBD2 as a possible D gene (6 bases). V was pared by 0 bases and J by 5 bases, with 13 bases between. CDR3 length equals 15 residues. Per the germline V gene, CDR1 is KGHSH and CDR2 is LQKENI. CDR3 coding DNA: TGTGCCAGCTCACCACCGGAGGGGTCTCGGGAGACCCAGTACTTC. It specifies CASSPPEGSRETQYF.

This clonotype came up a few times. The chain recombines TRBV7-2 with TRBJ1-2; no definite D call. Trimming pared 0 bases from V and 4 bases from J, leaving 9 bases between. The CDR3 length is 14 residues. Germline V CDR1 and CDR2: SGHTA, FQGNSA. In DNA, the CDR3 is TGTGCCAGCAGCTTAGCCTCTACTTCCTATGGCTACACCTTC. Its translation: CASSLASTSYGYTF.

This clonotype appeared many times. The chain couples TRBV20-1 to TRBJ2-1; D possibly corresponds to TRBD2 (6 bases). Germline assignment: CDR1 DFQATT and CDR2 SNEGSKA (reference sequence). Trimming pared 5 bases from V and 8 bases from J, leaving 16 bases between. There are 13 residues in the CDR3. The CDR3 sequence is CSASGGGPYEQFF. The CDR3 nucleotides are TGCAGTGCTTCTGGGGGAGGCCCCTATGAGCAGTTCTTC.

The sample holds a few counts of this clonotype. The chain couples TRBV12-3 or TRBV12-4 to TRBJ1-5; 7 bases fit TRBD1. V lost 5 bases to trimming and J lost 3 bases; unmatched junction nucleotides: 4. The CDR3 has 14 amino acids. CDR3 in DNA: TGTGCCAGCAGTCAACAGGGGCCCAATCAGCCCCAGCATTTT. Translating gives CASSQQGPNQPQHF.

There are many counts of this clonotype. The V call is TRBV4-2, the J call TRBJ2-3, with a tentative D call TRBD2 (7 bases). Germline V gives CDR1 LGHNA, CDR2 YNFKEQ. V was pared by 3 bases and J by 1 base, with 14 bases between. There are 16 residues in the CDR3. CDR3 coding DNA: TGTGCCAGCAGCCAGGTCGGGGGGCAGGGCACAGATACGCAGTATTTT. Protein: CASSQVGGQGTDTQYF.

This clonotype appeared many times. This chain connects TRBV24-1 to TRBJ2-7; no clear D gene. V dropped 7 bases and J dropped 4 bases, with 7 bases sitting between them. The CDR3 has 11 residues. CDR1 KGHDR and CDR2 SFDVKD come from the germline V gene. The DNA for the CDR3 is TGTGCCACCAGGTTGGGTTACGAGCAGTACGTC. Its translation is CATRLGYEQYV.

This clonotype was seen repeatedly, ten times or more. This CDR3 is CASSQGFRGEKLFF. As DNA, the CDR3 is TGTGCCAGCAGCCAGGGTTTCAGGGGTGAAAAACTGTTTTTT. V and J are TRBV7-2 and TRBJ1-4; a weak D match, TRBD1 (6 bases). CDR3 size: 14 residues. CDR1 and CDR2 (germline): SGHTA, FQGNSA. Trimming pared 5 bases from V and 7 bases from J, leaving 14 bases between.

This chain uses TRBV12-3 or TRBV12-4 with TRBJ1-1, with unresolved D. The CDR3 is 15 residues long. Trimming cost V 5 bases and J 5 bases, with 18 bases left between them. Here the CDR3 reads CASSPHRGSGTEAFF. Written as DNA, the CDR3 is TGTGCCAGCAGTCCACACCGAGGGTCGGGGACTGAAGCTTTCTTT.

The table lists this clonotype with many counts. The V and J genes are TRBV11-3 and TRBJ1-1; 11 bases are a match to TRBD1. V trimming: 2 bases; J trimming: 0 bases; junction bases outside the gene matches: 8. Germline values: CDR1 SGHNT, CDR2 YENEEA. The CDR3 runs 18 residues. The CDR3 region is CASSLFGTGGRMNTEAFF. DNA of the CDR3: TGTGCCAGCAGCTTATTTGGGACAGGGGGAAGGATGAACACTGAAGCTTTCTTT.

This clonotype was observed many times. The chain employs TRBV7-9 and TRBJ1-4; D is unresolved. Germline V lookup: CDR1 SEHNR, CDR2 FQNEAQ (reference sequence). Trimming left V 3 bases short and J 0 bases short, with 8 bases between. The CDR3 is 15 residues long. The CDR3 DNA reads TGTGCCAGCAGCTTGGCAGTTGCAACTAATGAAAAACTGTTTTTT. Translation gives CASSLAVATNEKLFF.

This clonotype has at least ten counts. The V gene is TRBV6-2 or TRBV6-3, the J gene TRBJ1-1; D is unclear. V was clipped by 2 bases and J by 3 bases, with 7 bases between them. The CDR3 has 13 residues. CDR1 MNHEY and CDR2 SVGEGT come from the germline V gene. The CDR3 nucleotides are TGTGCCAGCAGTTACGAGGAGGACACTGAAGCTTTCTTT. This codes for CASSYEEDTEAFF.

The sample holds many counts of this clonotype. This chain links TRBV7-2 with TRBJ1-6; D gene uncertain. This CDR3 spans 14 amino acids. Germline assignment: CDR1 SGHTA and CDR2 FQGNSA. Deletions cut 3 bases from V and 9 bases from J, with 12 bases between. DNA for the CDR3: TGTGCCAGCAGCTTTCAAGGGTTCTTTTCACCCCTCCACTTT. Translating it yields CASSFQGFFSPLHF. Together with reference TRBV7-2 and TRBJ1-6, the CDR3 gives the full variable domain: GAGVSQSPSNKVTEKGKDVELRCDPISGHTALYWYRQSLGQGLEFLIYFQGNSAPDKSGLPSDRFSAERTGGSVSTLTIQRTQQEDSAVYLCASSFQGFFSPLHFGNGTRLTVT.

The rearrangement uses TRBV18 and TRBJ2-1; perhaps TRBD2 as D (6 bases). From germline, CDR1 is KGHSH and CDR2 LQKENI. The ends were cut back, 2 bases at V and 15 bases at J, with 26 bases in the middle. The CDR3 has 16 amino acids. CDR3 sequence reads: CASSPTLKYRTIVRFF. The DNA for the CDR3 is TGTGCCAGCTCACCAACACTAAAATATAGGACTATAGTTCGGTTCTTC.

The chain links TRBV14 to TRBJ1-1; tentatively, D is TRBD1 (6 bases). CDR1 is SGHDN and CDR2 is FVKESK in the germline V gene. V was shortened by 3 bases and J by 8 bases, with 19 bases between the two germline ends. CDR3 length: 15 residues. The CDR3, as DNA: TGTGCCAGCAGCCAGAGAGGACAGAGTACTAACGAAGCTTTCTTT. This translates into CASSQRGQSTNEAFF.

A remark on this clonotype: This may be a read error, as it is one base from a much larger clone. The V gene is TRBV7-2, the J gene TRBJ2-2, with a possible D match to TRBD2 (6 bases). V lost 0 bases and J lost 9, with 11 bases in between. The germline V gene has CDR1 SGHTA and CDR2 FQGNSA. There are 14 residues in the CDR3. The CDR3 DNA is TGTGCCAGCAGCTTAGCGGGCGGGATCCGGGAGCTGTTTTTT. Amino acids: CASSLAGGIRELFF.

Ten or more counts support this clonotype. The V and J genes are TRBV7-2 and TRBJ2-7; the D is unclear. The V end was cut by 2 bases, the J end by 6 bases, with 8 bases between. The CDR3 consists of 12 residues. Germline V CDR1 and CDR2: SGHTA, FQGNSA. The CDR3 coding sequence is TGTGCCAGCAGCTTATTAAGTGGCGAGCAGTACGTC. Amino acid sequence: CASSLLSGEQYV.

This clonotype has just a few counts. This chain joins TRBV19 and TRBJ1-2; 8 positions agree with TRBD1. The germline V gene encodes CDR1 LNHDA and CDR2 SQIVND (reference sequence). The ends lost 9 bases at V and 4 bases at J; junction bases unmatched: 7. This CDR3 comprises 13 residues. The CDR3 region has the DNA TGTGCCAGCCTCAGGGGGCTGGGCTATGGCTACACCTTC. Translating gives CASLRGLGYGYTF.

This clonotype showed up many times. This rearrangement joins TRBV6-1 to TRBJ2-7; 7 nucleotides line up with TRBD2. Germline V CDR1 and CDR2: MNHNS, SASEGT. The junction had 13 bases not matched to a gene; V was cut back by 6 bases and J by 2 bases. The CDR3 has 16 residues. CDR3 nucleotide sequence: TGTGCCAGCAGGATTGGGGGAGGGATTGGAACCTACGAGCAGTACGTC. Protein product: CASRIGGGIGTYEQYV.

This clonotype has a count of ten or more. J is TRBJ2-7 and V is TRBV5-1, with D perhaps TRBD2 (5 bases). The CDR3 is 15 residues long. Germline V gives CDR1 SGHRS, CDR2 YFSETQ. The V end lost 4 bases, the J end lost 0 bases, and 14 bases lay between the germline ends. CDR3 sequence: CASSNGKRSSYEQYF. In DNA, the CDR3 is TGCGCCAGCAGCAACGGGAAGCGCAGCTCCTACGAGCAGTACTTC.

This clonotype has a handful of counts. This chain uses TRBV7-9 with TRBJ1-1; unclear D gene. Germline loops: CDR1 SEHNR, CDR2 FQNEAQ (reference sequence). CDR3 length equals 14 residues. V lost 5 bases and J lost 3, with 13 bases in between. The CDR3 DNA sequence: TGTGCCAGCAGCCCCCAACAGTTCTACACTGAAGCTTTCTTT. Residues: CASSPQQFYTEAFF.

A few counts support this clonotype. CDR3 DNA: TGTGCCAGCAGCTTAGCGGCTTATCCCTACAATGAGCAGTTCTTC. Translation gives CASSLAAYPYNEQFF. This chain links TRBV7-9 with TRBJ2-1; unclear D gene. The germline V gene has CDR1 SEHNR and CDR2 FQNEAQ (reference sequence). CDR3 size: 15 residues. Trimming cost V 0 bases and J 2 bases, with 8 bases left between them.

This clonotype was picked up a small number of times. This chain uses TRBV6-1 with TRBJ2-3; 8 bases map to TRBD2. The CDR3 contains 16 residues. V trimming: 5 bases; J trimming: 2 bases; junction bases outside the gene matches: 9. CDR1 is MNHNS and CDR2 is SASEGT in the germline V gene. CDR3 sequence reads: CASSPHAGGNTDTQYF. CDR3 DNA sequence: TGTGCCAGCAGTCCCCATGCGGGGGGAAACACAGATACGCAGTATTTT.